This paragraph covers one T cell receptor beta chain sequence. Trimming took 3 bases from V and 2 from J, leaving 12 bases between them. Per germline, CDR1 GTSNPN and CDR2 SVGIG (reference sequence). This CDR3 has 14 residues. TCRdb recomputed calls from the RT-PCR reads with MiXCR, one row per CDR3 protein. The sample includes 500,000 to 600,000 distinct CDR3 sequences, approximately 15% of them seen just once. These data belong to a study of response to subunit inactivated influenza vaccine. This chain links TRBV30 with TRBJ2-3, with no clear D. The sample was CD4+ T cells sorted from PBMCs, taken less than 30 months after vaccination. The TCR was taken from a man between 50 and 69 years old who received an inactivated influenza vaccine. The CDR3 reads CAWSRALNTDTQYF. CDR3 nucleotides: TGTGCCTGGAGCCGGGCCCTAAACACAGATACGCAGTATTTT.